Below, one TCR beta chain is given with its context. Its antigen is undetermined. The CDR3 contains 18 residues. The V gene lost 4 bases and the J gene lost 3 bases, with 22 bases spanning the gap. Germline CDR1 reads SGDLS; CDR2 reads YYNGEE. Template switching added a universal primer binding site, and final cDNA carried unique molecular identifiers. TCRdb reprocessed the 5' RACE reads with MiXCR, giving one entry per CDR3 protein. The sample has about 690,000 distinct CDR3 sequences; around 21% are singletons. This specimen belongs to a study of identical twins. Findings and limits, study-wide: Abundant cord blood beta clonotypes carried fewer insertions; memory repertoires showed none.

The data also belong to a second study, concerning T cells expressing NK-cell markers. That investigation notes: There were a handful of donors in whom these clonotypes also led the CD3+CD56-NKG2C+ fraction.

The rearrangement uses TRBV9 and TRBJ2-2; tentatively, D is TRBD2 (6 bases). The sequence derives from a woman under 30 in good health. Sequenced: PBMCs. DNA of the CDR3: TGTGCCAGCAGCCCGAGCCCAACCGGGACTCAGTACACCGGGGAGCTGTTTTTT. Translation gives CASSPSPTGTQYTGELFF.